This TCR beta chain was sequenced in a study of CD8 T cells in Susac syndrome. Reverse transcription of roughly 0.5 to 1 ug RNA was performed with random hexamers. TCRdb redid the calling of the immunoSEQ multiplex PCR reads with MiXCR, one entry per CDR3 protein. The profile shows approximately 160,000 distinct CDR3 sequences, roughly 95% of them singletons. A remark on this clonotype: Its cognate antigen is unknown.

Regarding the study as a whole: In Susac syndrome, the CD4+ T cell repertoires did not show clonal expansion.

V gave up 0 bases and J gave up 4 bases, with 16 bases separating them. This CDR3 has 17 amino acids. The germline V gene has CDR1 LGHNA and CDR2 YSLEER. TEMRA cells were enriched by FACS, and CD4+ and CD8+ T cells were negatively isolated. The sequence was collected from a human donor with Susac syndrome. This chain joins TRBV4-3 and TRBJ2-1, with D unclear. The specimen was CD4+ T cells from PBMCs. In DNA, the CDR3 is TGCGCCAGCAGCCAAGAGGAGTCGGTGGAGAGGTACAATGAGCAGTTCTTC. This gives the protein CASSQEESVERYNEQFF.